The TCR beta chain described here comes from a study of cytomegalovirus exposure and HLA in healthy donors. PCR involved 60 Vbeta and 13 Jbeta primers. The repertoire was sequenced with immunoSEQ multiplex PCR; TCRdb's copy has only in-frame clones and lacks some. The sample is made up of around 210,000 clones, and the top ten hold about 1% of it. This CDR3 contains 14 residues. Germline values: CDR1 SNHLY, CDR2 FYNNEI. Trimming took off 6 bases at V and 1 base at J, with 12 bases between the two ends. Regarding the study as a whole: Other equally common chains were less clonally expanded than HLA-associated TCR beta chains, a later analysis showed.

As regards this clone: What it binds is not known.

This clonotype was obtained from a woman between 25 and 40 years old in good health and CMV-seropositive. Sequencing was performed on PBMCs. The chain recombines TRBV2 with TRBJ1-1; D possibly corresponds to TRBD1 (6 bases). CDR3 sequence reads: CASRAGTTNTEAFF. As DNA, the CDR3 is TGTGCCAGCAGGGCCGGGACAACGAACACTGAAGCTTTCTTT.